A single sample gave rise to the 4 T cell receptor beta chains below, sequenced in a study of blood T cells in healthy people across ages. Primers used in a second PCR of roughly 6 to 11 cycles were a sample-barcoded 5' primer and a J-beta primer mix. TCRdb independently ran MiXCR on the 5' RACE reads; one entry per CDR3 protein. Of fewer than 2,000,000 distinct CDR3 sequences listed, around 40% are singletons. The material sequenced was blood. The origin of the receptors is a human donor in good health.

V gene TRBV12-3 or TRBV12-4 combines with J gene TRBJ1-2; TRBD1 agrees at 8 bases. The ends lost 4 bases at V and 7 bases at J; junction bases unmatched: 11. This CDR3 is 15 amino acids long. In DNA, the CDR3 is TGTGCCAGCAGTTCCCTCGAGCAGGGGGCGGTTGGCTACACCTTC. Amino acids: CASSSLEQGAVGYTF.

The rearrangement uses TRBV20-1 and TRBJ2-7; D is possibly TRBD1 (5 bases). There are 14 residues in the CDR3. Germline-derived CDR1 and CDR2 are DFQATT and SNEGSKA (reference sequence). Trimming removed 5 bases from V and 2 bases from J, with 16 bases in between. This CDR3 reads CSADPQGPTYEQYF. The CDR3 nucleotides are TGCAGTGCTGACCCCCAGGGCCCAACCTACGAGCAGTACTTC.

On this clonotype: Mismatch with germline at one junction end may stem from a read error. This chain connects TRBV7-2 to TRBJ2-1; a weak D match, TRBD2 (6 bases). This CDR3 has 16 residues. Germline V gene lookup returns CDR1 SGHTA and CDR2 FQGNSA. CDR3 DNA: TGTGCCAGCAGCTGGGGACTCCTGAGCTCCTGCAATGAGCAGTTCTTC. Translation gives CASSWGLLSSCNEQFF. Full variable domain (outside the CDR3, taken from reference TRBV7-2 and TRBJ2-1): GAGVSQSPSNKVTEKGKDVELRCDPISGHTALYWYRQSLGQGLEFLIYFQGNSAPDKSGLPSDRFSAERTGGSVSTLTIQRTQQEDSAVYLCASSWGLLSSCNEQFFGPGTRLTVL.

This clonotype was observed a few times. This rearrangement joins TRBV6-6 to TRBJ1-3, with TRBD1 matching over 9 bases. The CDR3 runs to 15 residues. Germline V CDR1 and CDR2: MNHNY, SVGAGI (reference sequence). The V segment lost 8 bases and the J segment 0 bases; nucleotides outside the gene matches: 5. CDR3: CASGQGIDSGNTIYF. In DNA form, the CDR3 reads TGTGCCAGCGGACAGGGGATTGACTCTGGAAACACCATATATTTT.